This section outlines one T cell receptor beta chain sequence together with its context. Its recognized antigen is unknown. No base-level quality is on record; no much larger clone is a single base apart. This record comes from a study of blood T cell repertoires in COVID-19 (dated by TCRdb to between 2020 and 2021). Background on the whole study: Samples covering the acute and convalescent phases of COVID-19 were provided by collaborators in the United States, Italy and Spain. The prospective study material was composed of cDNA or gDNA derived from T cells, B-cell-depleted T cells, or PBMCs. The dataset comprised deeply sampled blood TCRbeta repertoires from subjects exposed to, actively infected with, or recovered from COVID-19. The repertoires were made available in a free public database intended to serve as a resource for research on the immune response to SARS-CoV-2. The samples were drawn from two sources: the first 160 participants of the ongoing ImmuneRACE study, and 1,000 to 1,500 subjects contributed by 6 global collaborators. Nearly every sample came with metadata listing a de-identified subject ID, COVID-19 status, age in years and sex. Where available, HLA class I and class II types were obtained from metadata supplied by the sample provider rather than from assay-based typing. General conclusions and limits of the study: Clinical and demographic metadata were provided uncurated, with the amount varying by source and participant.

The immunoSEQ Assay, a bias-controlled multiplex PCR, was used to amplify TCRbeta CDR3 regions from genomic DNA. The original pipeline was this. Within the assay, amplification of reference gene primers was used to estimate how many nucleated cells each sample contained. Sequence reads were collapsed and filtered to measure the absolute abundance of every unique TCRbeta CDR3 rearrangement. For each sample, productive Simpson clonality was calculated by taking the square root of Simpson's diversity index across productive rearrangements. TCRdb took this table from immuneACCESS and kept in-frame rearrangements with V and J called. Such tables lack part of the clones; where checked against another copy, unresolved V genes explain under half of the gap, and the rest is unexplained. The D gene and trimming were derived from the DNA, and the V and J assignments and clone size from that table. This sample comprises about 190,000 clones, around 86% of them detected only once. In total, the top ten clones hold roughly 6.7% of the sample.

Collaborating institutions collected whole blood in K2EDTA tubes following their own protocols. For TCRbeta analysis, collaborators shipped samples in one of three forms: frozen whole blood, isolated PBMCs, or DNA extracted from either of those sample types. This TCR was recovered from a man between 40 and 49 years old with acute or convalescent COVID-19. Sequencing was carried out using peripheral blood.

The DNA reads TGTGCCAGCAGCGCCTCGGGATTGGGATATGGCTACACCTTC. Translated, it gives CASSASGLGYGYTF. This chain is built from TRBV11-1 and TRBJ1-2, with no confident D gene call. CDR1 and CDR2 (SGHAT, FQDESV) derive from the germline V gene (reference sequence). At the junction V is shortened by 5 bases and J by 5 bases, with 15 bases in between. The CDR3 sequence holds 14 residues, the cysteine and phenylalanine included. The sequence is cut down to CDR3 DNA, 42 bases in frame from base 1. Reference TRBV11-1 and TRBJ1-2 proteins supply the regions before and after the CDR3; the full variable domain is: EAEVAQSPRYKITEKSQAVAFWCDPISGHATLYWYRQILGQGPELLVQFQDESVVDDSQLPKDRFSAERLKGVDSTLKIQPAELGDSAMYLCASSASGLGYGYTFGSGTRLTVV.